This TCR beta chain was sequenced in a study of cytomegalovirus exposure and HLA in healthy donors (dated by TCRdb to between 2016 and 2019). Notes on the research overall: According to a later analysis, one platform produced both the roughly 130 validation repertoires and the approximately 670 repertoires of the first cohort. Along with the roughly 710-subject first cohort, a separate validation cohort of 120 different subjects was used. The study was designed to test whether signatures of past pathogen exposure could be identified by cataloging public T cell receptors. To predict cytomegalovirus infection status, the study brought together high-throughput TCR immunosequencing, statistical association of individual TCRs with disease status, and machine learning. Overall results and qualifications from the work: A later analysis had no HLA typing for the validation cohort, so co-occurrence there was scored across all 130 or so repertoires. The classifier was reported to diagnose cytomegalovirus status with high specificity and sensitivity in both the original and validation cohorts. A total of about 150 TCR beta chains were listed by the study as associated with cytomegalovirus. Across donors, most TCR sequences were observed very rarely, whereas some public TCRs were present in many individuals. In vitro tests confirmed that a few of the cytomegalovirus-associated TCR beta chains recognize cytomegalovirus antigens. Subsequent analysis determined that TCRs grouped into clusters in the first cohort also showed a tendency toward co-occurrence across the 130 or so validation repertoires, and approximately 94% of cluster scores exceeded 0. The authors suggested that the approach could potentially be extended to other disease states and immunological phenotypes.

Donors formed part of the validation cohort, which comprised about 130 subjects and was distinct from the first cohort of several hundred subjects. Worth noting for this clone: No cognate antigen has been identified for it. No much larger clone exists at a distance of one base, and base qualities are not known.

Receptors were amplified or captured by the immunoSEQ multiplex PCR assay. As for the original processing: A statistical classification framework was developed to diagnose cytomegalovirus status using the catalog of TCR beta chain sequences. TCRdb mirrors the immuneACCESS table, restricted to in-frame sequences. Some clones are absent from its copies; in checked studies, under half trace to an unresolved V gene, and the reason for the others is unknown. The DNA was the basis for D and trimming; V, J and clone size are from that table. This sample comprises tens of thousands of clones, 80% to 95% of them detected only once. The ten largest make up 3.6% of the sample. V is cut by 1 base and J by 6 bases, and the space between the germline ends is 10 bases. Looking up the germline V gene yields CDR1 LGHNA and CDR2 YNFKEQ. There are 14 amino acids in the CDR3, from cysteine to phenylalanine inclusive. Solely the CDR3 DNA is kept, with 42 bases framed from the first base.

This TCR came from a woman in her 30s in good health and CMV-seronegative. The sequence is built from TRBV4-2 and TRBJ1-5; the D region possibly corresponds to TRBD1 (5 bases align). The sample taken for sequencing was PBMCs. The DNA reads TGTGCCAGCAGCCAAGGGGGGGTTGGTCAGCCCCAGCATTTT. Its protein reads: CASSQGGVGQPQHF.